Below are 26 T cell receptor beta chains sequenced from a single sample in a study of blood T cells in healthy people across ages. Primed by a sample-barcoded 5' primer and a J-beta primer mix, a second PCR proceeded for roughly 7 to 11 cycles. TCRdb processed the 5' RACE reads anew with MiXCR; each CDR3 protein has one entry. Here the sample spans 850,000 to 1,000,000 distinct CDR3 sequences, roughly 47% being singletons. The sample was blood. All receptors derive from a woman aged 60-70 years in good health.

The CDR3 DNA reads TGTGCCAGCAGTTGGAGCCAGGGAGAGGATGAAAAACTGTTTTTT. Amino acids: CASSWSQGEDEKLFF. The chain carries TRBV6-5 and TRBJ1-4; a possible D gene is TRBD1 (5 bases). This CDR3 contains 15 residues. Germline CDR1 MNHEY, CDR2 SVGAGI. The V end was cut by 4 bases, the J end by 6 bases, with 15 bases between.

This clonotype was detected many times. The gene calls are TRBV20-1 and TRBJ2-7, with 11 nucleotides matching TRBD1. Germline V gives CDR1 DFQATT, CDR2 SNEGSKA (reference sequence). This CDR3 has 14 amino acids. V lost 3 bases, J lost 9 bases, and 10 bases stayed unmatched. CDR3: CSASPGQGVLGQYF. CDR3 in DNA: TGCAGTGCTAGCCCGGGACAGGGGGTTCTCGGGCAGTACTTC.

This clonotype has only a few counts. This chain connects TRBV5-1 to TRBJ2-5, with no clear D. The ends were cut back, 4 bases at V and 2 bases at J, with 9 bases in the middle. The germline V gene has CDR1 SGHRS and CDR2 YFSETQ. This CDR3 has 13 residues. The CDR3 sequence is CASSRHSQETQYF. The DNA of the CDR3 is TGCGCCAGCAGCCGACATTCTCAAGAGACCCAGTACTTC.

This sequence joins TRBV20-1 and TRBJ2-7; D remains unclear. V lost 0 bases and J lost 3, with 9 bases in between. Germline loops: CDR1 DFQATT, CDR2 SNEGSKA (reference sequence). There are 13 residues in the CDR3. As DNA, the CDR3 is TGCAGTGCTAGAGACCAGCCTGTCTACGAGCAGTACTTC. Its translation is CSARDQPVYEQYF.

The chain couples TRBV30 to TRBJ2-5, with D perhaps assigned TRBD1 or TRBD2 (5 bases each). Germline V gene lookup returns CDR1 GTSNPN and CDR2 SVGIG (reference sequence). V dropped 2 bases and J dropped 11 bases, with 15 bases sitting between them. The CDR3 length is 12 residues. This CDR3 is CAWSRDAYGQYF. DNA for the CDR3: TGTGCCTGGAGTAGGGACGCATACGGGCAGTACTTC.

The chain recombines TRBV18 with TRBJ2-3, with D perhaps matching TRBD1 (5 bases). The ends were cut back, 3 bases at V and 3 bases at J, with 19 bases in the middle. CDR3 size: 17 residues. Germline loops: CDR1 KGHSH, CDR2 LQKENI. CDR3 in amino acids: CASSPDNPKAVTDTQYF. CDR3 in DNA: TGTGCCAGCTCACCGGACAACCCCAAGGCGGTTACAGATACGCAGTATTTT.

The chain has TRBV20-1 and TRBJ2-1; D is unresolved. The CDR3 loop spans 14 amino acids. Germline V gene data show CDR1 as DFQATT and CDR2 as SNEGSKA (reference sequence). With 6 bases removed from V and 4 bases from J, the gap between germline ends came to 16 bases. CDR3 bases: TGCAGTGCCCCCCCGCCATTGGGTTACAATGAGCAGTTCTTC. This sequence encodes CSAPPPLGYNEQFF.

The chain is built from TRBV2 and TRBJ1-1; no reliable D call. This CDR3 is built from 14 residues. Germline CDR1 and CDR2: SNHLY and FYNNEI. V was trimmed by 6 bases and J by 6 bases, leaving 17 bases between them. The DNA for the CDR3 is TGTGCCAGCAGCGTCAAGTATGGCAGCGCTGAAGCTTTCTTT. Translation gives CASSVKYGSAEAFF. Full variable domain (outside the CDR3, taken from reference TRBV2 and TRBJ1-1): EPEVTQTPSHQVTQMGQEVILRCVPISNHLYFYWYRQILGQKVEFLVSFYNNEISEKSEIFDDQFSVERPDGSNFTLKIRSTKLEDSAMYFCASSVKYGSAEAFFGQGTRLTVV.

The chain carries TRBV7-9 and TRBJ2-1; 10 nucleotides align to TRBD2. The V and J ends lost 5 bases and 4 bases, in that order; junction bases with no gene match: 8. CDR1 SEHNR and CDR2 FQNEAQ come from the germline V gene (reference sequence). The CDR3 consists of 16 residues. CDR3 coding DNA: TGTGCCAGCAGCCAGGTTACTAGCGGGGCTTACAATGAGCAGTTCTTC. Translation: CASSQVTSGAYNEQFF.

This clonotype showed up just once. CDR3 in DNA: TGTGCCAGCAGCTTATTCGGGGCGGGAAGTGCAGATACGCAGTATTTT. Its protein product is CASSLFGAGSADTQYF. The rearrangement links TRBV7-9 to TRBJ2-3, with TRBD2 as a possible D gene (6 bases). The CDR3 consists of 16 residues. Germline assignment: CDR1 SEHNR and CDR2 FQNEAQ (reference sequence). Trimming pared 2 bases from V and 4 bases from J, leaving 16 bases between.

The chain uses TRBV5-1 and TRBJ2-1, with TRBD2 as a possible D gene (5 bases). Trimming removed 2 bases from V and 8 bases from J, with 11 bases in between. The germline gives CDR1 SGHRS, CDR2 YFSETQ. CDR3 length: 13 residues. Here the CDR3 DNA reads TGCGCCAGCAGCTTCGGACCGAGGGATGAGCAGTTCTTC. Its protein is CASSFGPRDEQFF.

There are a few counts of this clonotype. The chain joins TRBV12-3 or TRBV12-4 to TRBJ2-3; TRBD2 matches 7 bases. Trimming took 5 bases from V and 7 from J; bases not matched to a gene: 12. This CDR3 is 15 amino acids long. CDR3: CASSLPGAGRYTQYF. In DNA form, the CDR3 reads TGTGCCAGCAGTCTCCCGGGAGCGGGACGGTATACGCAGTATTTT.

This clonotype was seen repeatedly, ten times or more. This chain uses TRBV5-6 with TRBJ1-5; 7 bases are a match to TRBD1. The V and J ends lost 1 base and 3 bases, in that order; junction bases with no gene match: 7. The CDR3 loop spans 16 amino acids. Germline V gene sequence: CDR1 SGHDT, CDR2 YYEEEE. The CDR3 DNA follows: TGTGCCAGCAGCTTGCTAGCCAGGGGGACCAATCAGCCCCAGCATTTT. Amino acids: CASSLLARGTNQPQHF.

This clonotype came up a few times. The chain has TRBV20-1 and TRBJ2-1, with D perhaps matching TRBD2 (5 bases). This CDR3 has 13 residues. V lost 6 bases and J 2 bases, leaving 11 bases between the germline ends. Germline V CDR1 and CDR2: DFQATT, SNEGSKA (reference sequence). CDR3 protein: CSAGVPPYNEQFF. For the CDR3, the DNA is TGCAGTGCGGGAGTCCCGCCCTACAATGAGCAGTTCTTC.

CDR3 loop: CASSSTDGLMNTEAFF. DNA of the CDR3: TGTGCCAGCAGTTCGACAGACGGCCTTATGAACACTGAAGCTTTCTTT. The chain joins TRBV6-5 to TRBJ1-1, with D possibly TRBD1 on 5 matching bases. Germline values: CDR1 MNHEY, CDR2 SVGAGI. V was trimmed by 4 bases and J by 0 bases, leaving 15 bases between them. There are 16 residues in the CDR3.

For the CDR3, the DNA is TGCGCCAGCAGCCAAGCTGCGCGGGATCCAGCAGATACGCAGTATTTT. Its protein product is CASSQAARDPADTQYF. The chain uses TRBV4-1 and TRBJ2-3; tentatively, D is TRBD2 (6 bases). The germline V and J ends were trimmed by 1 base and 4 bases, with 15 bases remaining between them. The CDR3 spans 16 residues. The germline V gene encodes CDR1 MGHRA and CDR2 YSYEKL.

This chain uses TRBV5-1 with TRBJ2-1; 9 bases are a match to TRBD1. Germline CDR1 SGHRS, CDR2 YFSETQ. CDR3 length equals 16 residues. V dropped 3 bases and J dropped 1; count of bases not matched to a gene: 5. CDR3 protein: CASSSTGGGSYNEQFF. The DNA for the CDR3 is TGCGCCAGCAGCTCGACAGGGGGGGGATCCTACAATGAGCAGTTCTTC.

This clonotype is a singleton in its sample. The chain uses TRBV20-1 and TRBJ2-1; 15 bases match TRBD2. The length of the CDR3 is 20 residues. Germline V gene data show CDR1 as DFQATT and CDR2 as SNEGSKA (reference sequence). The junction had 13 bases not matched to a gene; V was cut back by 1 base and J by 3 bases. This CDR3 is CSARGGAGTSGRTFYNEQFF. As DNA, the CDR3 is TGCAGTGCTAGAGGAGGGGCAGGGACTAGCGGGAGGACTTTCTACAATGAGCAGTTCTTC.

V and J are TRBV7-6 and TRBJ2-5; 10 positions match TRBD1. The end of the DNA aligns better with TRBJ2-7, so the J call may be wrong. The CDR3 spans 16 residues. Germline V gene sequence: CDR1 SGHVS, CDR2 FNYEAQ. CDR3 sequence reads: CASSLAPTGGFYEQYF. The CDR3 nucleotides are TGTGCCAGCAGCTTAGCCCCGACAGGGGGCTTCTACGAGCAGTACTTC.

This clonotype is categorized as medium-sized. This rearrangement joins TRBV5-1 to TRBJ2-7, with D tentatively TRBD1 or TRBD2 (6 bases each). Trimming cost V 0 bases and J 0 bases, with 13 bases left between them. CDR1 and CDR2 from the germline V gene are SGHRS and YFSETQ. The CDR3 loop spans 16 amino acids. The CDR3 region has the DNA TGCGCCAGCAGCTTGGGACACAGGGACTCCTCCTACGAGCAGTACTTC. Translating it yields CASSLGHRDSSYEQYF.

This clonotype has only a few counts. The chain has TRBV3-1 and TRBJ2-2, with D hard to call. V was shortened by 2 bases and J by 2 bases, with 3 bases between the two germline ends. This CDR3 comprises 13 residues. CDR1 is LGHDT and CDR2 is YNNKEL in the germline V gene (reference sequence). The CDR3, as DNA: TGTGCCAGCAGCCAACTTAACACCGGGGAGCTGTTTTTT. Its translation: CASSQLNTGELFF.

This clonotype has more than one count but fewer than ten. The J gene is TRBJ2-7, the V gene TRBV6-6; the match to TRBD2 covers 7 bases. The CDR3 sequence is 13 residues long. V shed 7 bases and J 7 bases; nucleotides not matched to a gene: 10. Looked up from germline, CDR1 is MNHNY and CDR2 is SVGAGI (reference sequence). The CDR3 DNA reads as TGTGCCAGCAATGAGGCGGGAGTGGGAGAGCAGTACTTC. Translating gives CASNEAGVGEQYF.

The chain combines TRBV15 with TRBJ1-2; D uncertain. CDR3 length: 16 residues. V lost 0 bases, J lost 1 base, and 12 bases lay in between. Germline lookup yields CDR1 LNHNV and CDR2 YYDKDF (reference sequence). This CDR3 reads CATSRDRANFNYGYTF. CDR3 nucleotides: TGTGCCACCAGCAGAGATAGAGCGAATTTTAACTATGGCTACACCTTC.

The chain couples TRBV15 to TRBJ1-6; D gene ambiguous. The V end was cut by 0 bases, the J end by 0 bases, with 12 bases between. The CDR3 has 18 amino acids. CDR1 and CDR2 from the germline V gene are LNHNV and YYDKDF (reference sequence). For the CDR3, the DNA is TGTGCCACCAGCAGAGATCAGGCTCGCAGCTCCTATAATTCACCCCTCCACTTT. This encodes CATSRDQARSSYNSPLHF.

The rearrangement joins TRBV18 to TRBJ2-7; possibly TRBD1 for D (5 bases). V was cut by 4 bases and J by 0 bases, with 19 bases left in between. This CDR3 is built from 17 residues. Germline lookup yields CDR1 KGHSH and CDR2 LQKENI. The CDR3 bases are TGTGCCAGCTCACTGGACAATAGGGGCCTTCACTCCTACGAGCAGTACTTC. Amino acids: CASSLDNRGLHSYEQYF.

CDR3 DNA sequence: TGTGCCAGCAGTTACCTTAGCCCCGGGGAGCTGTTTTTT. Amino acid sequence: CASSYLSPGELFF. This rearrangement joins TRBV6-6 to TRBJ2-2, with D unclear. The CDR3 has 13 amino acids. Trimming took 2 bases from V and 6 from J, leaving 7 bases between them. Germline lookup yields CDR1 MNHNY and CDR2 SVGAGI (reference sequence).